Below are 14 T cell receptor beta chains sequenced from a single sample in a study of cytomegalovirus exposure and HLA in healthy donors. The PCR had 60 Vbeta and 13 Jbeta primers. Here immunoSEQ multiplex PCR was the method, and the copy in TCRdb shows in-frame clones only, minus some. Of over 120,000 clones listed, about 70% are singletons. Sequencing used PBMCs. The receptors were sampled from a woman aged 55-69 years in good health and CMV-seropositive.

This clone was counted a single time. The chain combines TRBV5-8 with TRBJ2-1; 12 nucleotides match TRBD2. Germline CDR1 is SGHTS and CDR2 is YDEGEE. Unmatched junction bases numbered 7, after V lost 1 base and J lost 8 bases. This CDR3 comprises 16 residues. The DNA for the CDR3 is TGTGCCAGCAGCTTGTCTCTAGCGGGAGGGCCCTATGAGCAGTTCTTC. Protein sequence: CASSLSLAGGPYEQFF.

This chain's CDR3 is CASSPRVGKAFF. CDR3 DNA sequence: TGTGCCAGCAGCCCGAGGGTGGGGAAAGCTTTCTTT. The chain couples TRBV11-2 to TRBJ1-1; no firm D call. The CDR3 is 12 residues long. V lost 5 bases to trimming and J lost 9 bases, with 13 bases between them. Germline CDR1 and CDR2: SGHAT and FQNNGV.

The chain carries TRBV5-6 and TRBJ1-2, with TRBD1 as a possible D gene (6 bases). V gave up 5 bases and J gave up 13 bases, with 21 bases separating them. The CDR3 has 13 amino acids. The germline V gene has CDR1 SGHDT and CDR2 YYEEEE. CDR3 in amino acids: CASSPDSFLQSTF. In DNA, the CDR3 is TGTGCCAGCAGTCCGGACAGCTTTTTGCAAAGCACCTTC.

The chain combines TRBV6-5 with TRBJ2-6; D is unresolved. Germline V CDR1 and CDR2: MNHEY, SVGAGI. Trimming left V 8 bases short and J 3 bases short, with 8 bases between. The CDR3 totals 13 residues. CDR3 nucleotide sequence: TGTGCCAGCGGTTCGGGTGGGGCCAACGTCCTGACTTTC. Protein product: CASGSGGANVLTF.

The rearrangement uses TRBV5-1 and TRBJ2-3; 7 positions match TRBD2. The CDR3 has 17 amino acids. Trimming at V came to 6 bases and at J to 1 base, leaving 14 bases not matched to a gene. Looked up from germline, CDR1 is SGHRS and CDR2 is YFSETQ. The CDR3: CASIGYGSGPGTDTQYF. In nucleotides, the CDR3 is TGCGCCAGCATCGGGTATGGTAGCGGGCCGGGCACAGATACGCAGTATTTT.

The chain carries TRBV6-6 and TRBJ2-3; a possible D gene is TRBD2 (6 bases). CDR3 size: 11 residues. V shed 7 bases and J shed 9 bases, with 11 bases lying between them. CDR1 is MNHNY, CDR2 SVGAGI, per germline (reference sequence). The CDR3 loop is CASTLRETQYF. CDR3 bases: TGTGCCAGCACCCTCCGGGAGACGCAGTATTTT.

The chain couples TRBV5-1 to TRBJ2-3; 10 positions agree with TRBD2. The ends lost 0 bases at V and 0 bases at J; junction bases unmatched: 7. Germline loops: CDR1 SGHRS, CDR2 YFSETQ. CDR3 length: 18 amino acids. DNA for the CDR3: TGCGCCAGCAGCTTGGGGGGTACGACTAGCGGGAGCACAGATACGCAGTATTTT. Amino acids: CASSLGGTTSGSTDTQYF.

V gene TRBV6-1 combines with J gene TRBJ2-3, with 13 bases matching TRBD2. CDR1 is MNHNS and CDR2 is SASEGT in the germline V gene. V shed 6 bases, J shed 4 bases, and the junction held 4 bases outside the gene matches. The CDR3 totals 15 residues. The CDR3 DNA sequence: TGTGCCAGCAGCGGGACTAGCGGGACCCCAGATACGCAGTATTTT. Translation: CASSGTSGTPDTQYF.

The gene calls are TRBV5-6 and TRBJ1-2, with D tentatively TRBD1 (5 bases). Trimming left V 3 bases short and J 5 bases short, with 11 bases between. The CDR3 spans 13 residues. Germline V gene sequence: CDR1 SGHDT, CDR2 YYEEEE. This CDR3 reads CASSSGGGYGYTF. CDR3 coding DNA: TGTGCCAGCAGCTCGGGGGGAGGGTATGGCTACACCTTC.

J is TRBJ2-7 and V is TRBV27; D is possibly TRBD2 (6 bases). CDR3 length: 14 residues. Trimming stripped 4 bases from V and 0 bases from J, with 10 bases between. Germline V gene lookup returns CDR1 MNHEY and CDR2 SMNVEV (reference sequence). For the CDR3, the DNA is TGTGCCAGCAGTTCGCCCGGGAGCTCCTACGAGCAGTACTTC. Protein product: CASSSPGSSYEQYF.

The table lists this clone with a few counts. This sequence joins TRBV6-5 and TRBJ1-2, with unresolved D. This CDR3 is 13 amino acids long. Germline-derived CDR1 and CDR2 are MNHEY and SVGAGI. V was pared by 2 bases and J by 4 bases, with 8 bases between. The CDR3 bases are TGTGCCAGCAGTTACAAAGGAGGCTATGGCTACACCTTC. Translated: CASSYKGGYGYTF.

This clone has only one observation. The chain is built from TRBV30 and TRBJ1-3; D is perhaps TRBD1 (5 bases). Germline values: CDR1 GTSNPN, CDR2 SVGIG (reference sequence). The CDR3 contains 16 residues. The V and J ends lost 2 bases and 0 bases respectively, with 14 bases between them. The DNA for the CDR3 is TGTGCCTGGAGTTCAGGGAAGTTCTACTCTGGAAACACCATATATTTT. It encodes CAWSSGKFYSGNTIYF.

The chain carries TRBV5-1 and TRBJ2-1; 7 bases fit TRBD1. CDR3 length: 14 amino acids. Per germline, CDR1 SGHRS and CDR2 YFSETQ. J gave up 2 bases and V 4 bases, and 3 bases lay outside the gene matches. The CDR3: CASSLGTAYNEQFF. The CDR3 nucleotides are TGCGCCAGCAGCCTCGGGACAGCCTACAATGAGCAGTTCTTC.

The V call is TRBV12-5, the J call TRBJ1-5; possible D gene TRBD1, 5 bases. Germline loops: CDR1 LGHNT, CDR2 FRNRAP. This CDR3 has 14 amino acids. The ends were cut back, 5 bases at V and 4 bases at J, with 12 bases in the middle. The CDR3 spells CASGPDGGNQPQHF. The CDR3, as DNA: TGTGCTAGTGGTCCCGACGGGGGGAATCAGCCCCAGCATTTT.